This is a list of T cell receptor beta chains from one sample in a study of T-cell reconstitution after alpha-beta-depleted transplantation in children. Each CDR3 protein is one row after TCRdb ran MiXCR on the PCR reads. The sample yields some 590,000 distinct CDR3 sequences, roughly 10% seen once. The sequenced sample was PBMCs from the stem cell graft donor, obtained from the stem cell graft. Receptors originate from a human donor who donated a stem cell graft to a child with acute myeloid leukemia. The CDR3 runs from the conserved cysteine through the conserved F or W. D genes are given only for firm matches. Size is stated for part of the rows, as once, few or many counts, or as a class when the clone is expanded.

d_gene,abundance,len,j_gene,v_gene,CDR3nt,CDR3aa
TRBD2,many,14,TRBJ2-7,TRBV6-5,TGTGCCAGCAGTTACTTGGCGGGAGGGGACGAGCAGTACTTC,CASSYLAGGDEQYF
.,many,14,TRBJ1-1,TRBV6-5,TGTGCCAGCTCGACAGTTCTTGTTCCACTTGAAGCTTTCTTT,CASSTVLVPLEAFF
TRBD2,.,16,TRBJ2-5,TRBV29-1,TGCAGCGTTGAACGCCTTAGCGGGAGGCCCGAAGAGACCCAGTACTTC,CSVERLSGRPEETQYF
.,.,14,TRBJ1-3,TRBV7-2,TGTGCCAGCAGCTTATCTATCTCTGGAAACACCATATATTTT,CASSLSISGNTIYF
.,few,14,TRBJ2-1,TRBV20-1,TGCAGTGCTAGAGATCTCAGAAGTCCCAATGAGCAGTTCTTC,CSARDLRSPNEQFF
.,few,11,TRBJ2-3,TRBV7-8,TGTGCCAGCACCTCTCGGAATACGCAGTATTTT,CASTSRNTQYF
.,few,18,TRBJ2-6,TRBV29-1,TGCAGCGTTGAAAGTTTTTCCGGCCGGGGACCGGGGGCCAACGTCCTGACTTTC,CSVESFSGRGPGANVLTF
TRBD2,.,15,TRBJ2-1,TRBV7-2,TGTGCCAGCAGCTTTGGGGACTTCGGGGGGTATGAGCAGTTCTTC,CASSFGDFGGYEQFF
.,many,15,TRBJ2-1,TRBV2,TGTGCCAGCAGCCCTGGCCTACCCACTTACAATGAGCAGTTCTTC,CASSPGLPTYNEQFF
.,few,14,TRBJ1-2,TRBV6-1,TGTGCCAGCAGTGAAGCTCAAGGGATTTATGGCTACACCTTC,CASSEAQGIYGYTF
TRBD2,many,17,TRBJ2-3,TRBV7-9,TGTGCCAGCAGCCCTCCCCGCGGACTAGCGGGATCAGATACGCAGTATTTT,CASSPPRGLAGSDTQYF
.,.,18,TRBJ2-7,TRBV7-6,TGTGCCAGCAGCCCAAACACGAGCCTGGGACTTCTGAGGGGCGAGCAGTACTTC,CASSPNTSLGLLRGEQYF
TRBD2,many,16,TRBJ2-1,TRBV5-5,TGTGCCAGCAGAGCGGGACCCACCGCCTCCTACAATGAGCAGTTCTTC,CASRAGPTASYNEQFF
TRBD1,many,13,TRBJ2-3,TRBV29-1,TGCAGCGTGGGGACAGGGTACCCAGATACGCAGTATTTT,CSVGTGYPDTQYF
.,many,16,TRBJ2-3,TRBV20-1,TGCAGTGCTAGGGGCCCTACACGTTATGGCACAGATACGCAGTATTTT,CSARGPTRYGTDTQYF
TRBD2,many,14,TRBJ2-7,TRBV10-3,TGTGCCATCAGTATAGCGGGAGCCAAGGACGAGCAGTACTTC,CAISIAGAKDEQYF